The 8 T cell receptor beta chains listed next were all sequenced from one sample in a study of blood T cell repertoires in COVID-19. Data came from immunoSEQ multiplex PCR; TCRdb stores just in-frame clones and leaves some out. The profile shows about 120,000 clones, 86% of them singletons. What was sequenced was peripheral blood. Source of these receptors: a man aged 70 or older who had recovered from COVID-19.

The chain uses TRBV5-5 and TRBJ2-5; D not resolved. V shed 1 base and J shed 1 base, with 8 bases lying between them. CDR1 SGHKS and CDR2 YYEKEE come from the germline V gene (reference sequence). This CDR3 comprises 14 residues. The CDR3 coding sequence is TGTGCCAGCAGCTTGCGCGGAACCCAAGAGACCCAGTACTTC. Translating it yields CASSLRGTQETQYF.

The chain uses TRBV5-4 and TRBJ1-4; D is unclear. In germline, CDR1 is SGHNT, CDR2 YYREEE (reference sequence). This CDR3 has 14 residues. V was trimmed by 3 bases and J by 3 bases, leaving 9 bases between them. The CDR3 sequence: CASSSRGSNEKLFF. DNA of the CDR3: TGTGCCAGCAGCTCACGGGGTTCTAATGAAAAACTGTTTTTT.

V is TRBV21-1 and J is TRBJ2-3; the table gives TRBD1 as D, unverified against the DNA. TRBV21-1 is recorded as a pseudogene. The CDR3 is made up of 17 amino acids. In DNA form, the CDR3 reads TGTGCCAGCAGCAAAGAATGGGACAGGGGGCTCGCAGATACGCAGTATTTT. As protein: CASSKEWDRGLADTQYF.

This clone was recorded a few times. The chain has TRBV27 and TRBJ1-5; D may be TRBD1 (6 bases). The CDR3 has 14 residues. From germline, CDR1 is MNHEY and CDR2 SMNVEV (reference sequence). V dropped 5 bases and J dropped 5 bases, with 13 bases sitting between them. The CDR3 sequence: CASSRRGGHQPQHF. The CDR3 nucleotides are TGTGCCAGCAGTAGAAGGGGGGGGCATCAGCCCCAGCATTTT.

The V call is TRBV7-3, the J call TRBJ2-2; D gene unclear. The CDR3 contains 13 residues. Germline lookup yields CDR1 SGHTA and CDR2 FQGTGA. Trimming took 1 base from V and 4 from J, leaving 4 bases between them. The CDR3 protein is CASSLRGTGELFF. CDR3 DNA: TGTGCCAGCAGCTTAAGAGGCACCGGGGAGCTGTTTTTT.

The CDR3 loop reads CASSGGQGADTQYF. In DNA, the CDR3 is TGTGCCAGCAGCGGAGGACAGGGGGCAGATACGCAGTATTTT. V is TRBV5-6 and J is TRBJ2-3; 10 positions agree with TRBD1. There are 14 residues in the CDR3. V lost 4 bases, J lost 4 bases, and 3 bases stayed unmatched. Germline V lookup: CDR1 SGHDT, CDR2 YYEEEE.

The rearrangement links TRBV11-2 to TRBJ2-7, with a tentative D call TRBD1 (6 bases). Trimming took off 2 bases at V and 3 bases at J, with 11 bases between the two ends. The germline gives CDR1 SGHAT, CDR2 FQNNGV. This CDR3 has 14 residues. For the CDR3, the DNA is TGTGCCAGCAGCTTACCGGGACACAGCTACGAGCAGTACTTC. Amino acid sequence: CASSLPGHSYEQYF.

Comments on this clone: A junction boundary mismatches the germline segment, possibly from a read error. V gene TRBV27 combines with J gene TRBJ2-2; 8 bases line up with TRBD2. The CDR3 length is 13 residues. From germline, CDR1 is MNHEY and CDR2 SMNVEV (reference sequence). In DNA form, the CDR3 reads TGTGCCAGCAGATTATTAGCGGGAGGGGAGCTGTTTTTT. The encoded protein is CASRLLAGGELFF.